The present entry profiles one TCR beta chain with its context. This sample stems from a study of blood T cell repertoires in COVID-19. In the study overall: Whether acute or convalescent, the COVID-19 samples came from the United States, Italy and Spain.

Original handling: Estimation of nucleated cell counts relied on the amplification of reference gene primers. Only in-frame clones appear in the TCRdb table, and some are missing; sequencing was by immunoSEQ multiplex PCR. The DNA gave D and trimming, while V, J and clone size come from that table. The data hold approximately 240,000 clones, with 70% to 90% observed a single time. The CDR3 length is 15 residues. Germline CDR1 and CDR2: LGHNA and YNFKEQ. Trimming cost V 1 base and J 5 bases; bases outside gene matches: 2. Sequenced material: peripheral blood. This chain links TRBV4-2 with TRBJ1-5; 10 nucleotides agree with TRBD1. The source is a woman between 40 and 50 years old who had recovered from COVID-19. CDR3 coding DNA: TGTGCCAGCAGCCAAGGGACAGGGGGTCATCAGCCCCAGCATTTT. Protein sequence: CASSQGTGGHQPQHF.